The 14 T cell receptor beta chains given below trace back to one sample, sequenced in a study of T cells after yellow fever vaccination (dated by TCRdb to about 2019). The treatment or condition label here, explained by the study, means: live attenuated yellow fever vaccine strain. The library was obtained by 5' RACE. Sequencing took place on an Illumina HiSeq 2500. TCRdb itself trimmed the public reads at Q25 with fastp, ran MiXCR and retained productive beta chains. Entries that share a CDR3 protein sequence are merged under the most common genes and DNA. The sample contains about 140,000 distinct CDR3 sequences, about 7.7% of them found a single time. The ten largest clonotypes hold under 0.95% of the sample. The sample here was CD4+ T cells sorted from PBMCs, taken 5 days after the yellow fever booster vaccination. The receptors here all came from a man aged 25-40 years who received the YFV17D yellow fever vaccine.

The chain has TRBV30 and TRBJ1-1; a possible D gene is TRBD1 (5 bases). Deletions cut 3 bases from V and 6 bases from J, with 8 bases between. Per germline, CDR1 GTSNPN and CDR2 SVGIG (reference sequence). The CDR3 length is 11 residues. The CDR3 here is CAWRGVAEAFF. For the CDR3, the DNA is TGTGCCTGGAGGGGGGTGGCTGAAGCTTTCTTT.

This clonotype appeared many times. The CDR3 DNA reads as TGTGCCAGCAGCTTACGGTCAGGGGGCCCCTCTTCGGTCGGGGAGCTGTTTTTT. Residues: CASSLRSGGPSSVGELFF. J is TRBJ2-2 and V is TRBV11-2, with TRBD1 matching over 8 bases. Germline CDR1 is SGHAT and CDR2 is FQNNGV. The CDR3 extends over 18 amino acids. Trimming cost V 2 bases and J 7 bases; bases outside gene matches: 15.

This clonotype has ten or more counts. The chain joins TRBV5-1 to TRBJ2-3; 12 bases map to TRBD2. V lost 6 bases, J lost 4 bases, and 9 bases stayed unmatched. The germline V gene has CDR1 SGHRS and CDR2 YFSETQ. The CDR3 extends over 16 amino acids. The CDR3 reads CASTPTTSGGSDTQYF. The CDR3 coding sequence is TGCGCCAGCACGCCTACGACTAGCGGGGGATCAGATACGCAGTATTTT.

This clonotype was seen at least ten times. The V call is TRBV5-1, the J call TRBJ2-2; unclear D gene. Germline V gene lookup returns CDR1 SGHRS and CDR2 YFSETQ. The CDR3 loop spans 15 amino acids. Deletions cut 7 bases from V and 4 bases from J, with 17 bases between. The CDR3 DNA sequence: TGCGCCAGCCGAAGTTCTCACGGTGGCACCGGGGAGCTGTTTTTT. Protein product: CASRSSHGGTGELFF.

Ten or more counts support this clonotype. The genes are TRBV30 and TRBJ2-5; D call uncertain. Germline CDR1 is GTSNPN and CDR2 is SVGIG (reference sequence). V gave up 0 bases and J gave up 8 bases, with 16 bases separating them. This CDR3 comprises 14 residues. CDR3 sequence (DNA): TGTGCCTGGAGTGTACTCGGCGGCTTGGAAACCCAGTACTTC. It translates to CAWSVLGGLETQYF.

This clonotype was detected ten times or more. In DNA, the CDR3 is TGCGCCAGCAGCTCCACCGGGACTAGCGGTCTGGAGCAGTTCTTC. It is translated as CASSSTGTSGLEQFF. This chain connects TRBV5-1 to TRBJ2-1, with 11 nucleotides matching TRBD2. CDR3 length: 15 residues. Losses at the gene ends were 3 bases for V and 10 bases for J; bases not matched to a gene: 9. Germline CDR1 and CDR2: SGHRS and YFSETQ.

V usage is TRBV19 and J usage is TRBJ2-7; D could derive from TRBD1 or TRBD2 (6 bases each). Trimming stripped 5 bases from V and 5 bases from J, with 16 bases between. CDR3 length: 14 amino acids. Germline lookup yields CDR1 LNHDA and CDR2 SQIVND (reference sequence). The CDR3 is CASSSAGHRDEQYF. In DNA form, the CDR3 reads TGTGCCAGTAGTTCCGCGGGACACCGTGACGAGCAGTACTTC.

This clonotype was observed at least ten times. This rearrangement joins TRBV4-2 to TRBJ2-2, with D tentatively TRBD2 (6 bases). V dropped 3 bases and J dropped 0 bases, with 11 bases sitting between them. Germline values: CDR1 LGHNA, CDR2 YNFKEQ. The CDR3 has 16 amino acids. CDR3 sequence reads: CASSQGTGANTGELFF. For the CDR3, the DNA is TGTGCCAGCAGCCAGGGGACTGGAGCGAACACCGGGGAGCTGTTTTTT.

This clonotype was seen ten or more times. V and J are TRBV20-1 and TRBJ2-7; 11 nucleotides match TRBD2. The CDR3 is made up of 14 amino acids. The V gene's germline CDR1 is DFQATT and CDR2 SNEGSKA (reference sequence). Losses at the gene ends were 4 bases for V and 2 bases for J; bases not matched to a gene: 4. CDR3 nucleotide sequence: TGCAGTGCTACAAGACTAGCGGGGCCCTACGAGCAGTACTTC. It translates to CSATRLAGPYEQYF.

This clonotype was seen ten or more times. The chain carries TRBV5-1 and TRBJ2-3; tentative D call: TRBD2 (5 bases). Germline V gene sequence: CDR1 SGHRS, CDR2 YFSETQ. V lost 0 bases to trimming and J lost 5 bases, with 10 bases between them. This CDR3 is built from 14 residues. The CDR3 loop is CASSLGGVVDTQYF. The CDR3 DNA sequence: TGCGCCAGCAGCTTGGGGGGAGTGGTAGATACGCAGTATTTT.

In this sample, this clonotype turned up once. A much bigger clone sits one base away, suggesting this may be a read error. J is TRBJ2-5 and V is TRBV27, with a tentative D call TRBD1 (5 bases). This CDR3 is built from 13 residues. Trimming left V 5 bases short and J 4 bases short, with 11 bases between. Per germline, CDR1 MNHEY and CDR2 SMNVEV (reference sequence). CDR3 protein: CASSQGRPETQYF. The DNA of the CDR3 is TGTGCCAGCAGTCAGGGCCGACCAGAGACCCAGTACTTC.

This clonotype was seen ten or more times. This chain uses TRBV20-1 with TRBJ2-7; either TRBD1 or TRBD2 may supply D (5 bases each). Trimming removed 0 bases at V and 7 bases at J, with 13 bases between. This CDR3 contains 13 residues. Germline V gives CDR1 DFQATT, CDR2 SNEGSKA (reference sequence). In DNA form, the CDR3 reads TGCAGTGCTAGAGATGGGACGGCAGGGGAGCAGTACTTC. Translated, it gives CSARDGTAGEQYF.

In its sample, this clonotype was seen many times. The CDR3 is CASSSGTPPYNEQFF. CDR3 sequence (DNA): TGTGCCAGCAGCTCCGGGACTCCCCCCTACAATGAGCAGTTCTTC. The chain combines TRBV7-2 with TRBJ2-1; weak D call: TRBD2 (6 bases). The V and J ends lost 4 bases and 2 bases respectively, with 12 bases between them. The CDR3 spans 15 residues. The V gene's germline CDR1 is SGHTA and CDR2 FQGNSA. The full variable domain, its missing parts supplied by reference TRBV7-2 and TRBJ2-1, is GAGVSQSPSNKVTEKGKDVELRCDPISGHTALYWYRQSLGQGLEFLIYFQGNSAPDKSGLPSDRFSAERTGGSVSTLTIQRTQQEDSAVYLCASSSGTPPYNEQFFGPGTRLTVL.

This clonotype was recorded many times. The V call is TRBV20-1, the J call TRBJ2-7; 7 bases line up with TRBD2. This CDR3 spans 14 amino acids. Looked up from germline, CDR1 is DFQATT and CDR2 is SNEGSKA (reference sequence). V dropped 7 bases and J dropped 4; count of bases not matched to a gene: 13. CDR3 DNA: TGCAGTGTTGGGGGGGACCCCCGAAGATACGAGCAGTACTTC. It encodes CSVGGDPRRYEQYF.